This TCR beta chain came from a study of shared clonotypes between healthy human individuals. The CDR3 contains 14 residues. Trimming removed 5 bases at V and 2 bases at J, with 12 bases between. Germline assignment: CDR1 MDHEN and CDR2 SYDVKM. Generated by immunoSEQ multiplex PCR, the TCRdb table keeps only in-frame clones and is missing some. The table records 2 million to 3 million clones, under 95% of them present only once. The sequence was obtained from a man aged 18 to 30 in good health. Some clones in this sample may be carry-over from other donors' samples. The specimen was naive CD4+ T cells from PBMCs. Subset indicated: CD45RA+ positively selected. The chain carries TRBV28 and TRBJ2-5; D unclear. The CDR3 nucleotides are TGTGCCAGCAGTACTGGAGCCGTACAAGAGACCCAGTACTTC. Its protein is CASSTGAVQETQYF.